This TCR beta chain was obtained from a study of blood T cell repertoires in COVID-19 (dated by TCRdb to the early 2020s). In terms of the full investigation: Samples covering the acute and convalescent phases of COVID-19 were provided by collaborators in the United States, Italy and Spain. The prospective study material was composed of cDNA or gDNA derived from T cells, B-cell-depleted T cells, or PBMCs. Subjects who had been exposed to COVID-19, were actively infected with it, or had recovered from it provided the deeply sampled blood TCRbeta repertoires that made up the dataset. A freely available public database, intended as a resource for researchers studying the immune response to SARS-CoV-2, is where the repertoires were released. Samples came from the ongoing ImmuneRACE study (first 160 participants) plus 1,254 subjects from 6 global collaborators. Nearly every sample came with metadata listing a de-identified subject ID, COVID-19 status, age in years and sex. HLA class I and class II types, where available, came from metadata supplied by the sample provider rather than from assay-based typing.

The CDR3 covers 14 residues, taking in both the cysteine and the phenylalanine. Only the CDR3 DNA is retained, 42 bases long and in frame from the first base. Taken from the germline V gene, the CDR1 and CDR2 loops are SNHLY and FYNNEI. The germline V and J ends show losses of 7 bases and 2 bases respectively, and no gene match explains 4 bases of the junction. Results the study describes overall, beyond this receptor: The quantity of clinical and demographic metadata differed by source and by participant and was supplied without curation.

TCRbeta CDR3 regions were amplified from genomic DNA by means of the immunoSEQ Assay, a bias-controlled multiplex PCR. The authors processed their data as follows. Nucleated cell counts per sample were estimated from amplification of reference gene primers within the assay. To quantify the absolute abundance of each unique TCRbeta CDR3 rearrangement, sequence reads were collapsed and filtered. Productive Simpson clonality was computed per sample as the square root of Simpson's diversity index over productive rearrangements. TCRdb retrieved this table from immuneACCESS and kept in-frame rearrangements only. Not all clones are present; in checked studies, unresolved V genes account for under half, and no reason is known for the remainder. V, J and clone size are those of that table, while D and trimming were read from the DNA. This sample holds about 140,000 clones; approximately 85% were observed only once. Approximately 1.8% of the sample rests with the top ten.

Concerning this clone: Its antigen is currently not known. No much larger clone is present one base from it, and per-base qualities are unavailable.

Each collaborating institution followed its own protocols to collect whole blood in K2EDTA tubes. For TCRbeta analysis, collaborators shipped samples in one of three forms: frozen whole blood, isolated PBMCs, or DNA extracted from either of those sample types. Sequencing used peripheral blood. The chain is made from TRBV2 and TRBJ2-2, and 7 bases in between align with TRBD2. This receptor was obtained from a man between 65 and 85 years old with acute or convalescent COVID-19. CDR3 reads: CASTRGVNTGELFF. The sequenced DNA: TGTGCCAGCACTCGGGGGGTAAACACCGGGGAGCTGTTTTTT.